The text below deals with one TCR beta chain. Its binding antigen is unknown. One end of the junction does not line up with germline, which may come from a read error. Library construction relied on the immunoSEQ multiplex PCR assay. For the multiplex PCR, a mixture combining 60 forward primers for TCR Vbeta segments and 13 reverse primers for TCR Jbeta segments was used. The CDR3 region of rearranged TCR beta genes was amplified from genomic DNA with a multiplex PCR assay. The amplified TCR beta libraries were sequenced on the Illumina HiSeq System as 87-base-pair reads. In the original analysis: Across the 640 or so repertoires, a later analysis counted 60 million to 90 million unique TCR beta chains, around 11 million of which were shared by at least two donors. Raw reads were error-corrected and collapsed into unique sequences with a nearest-neighbor algorithm that merged closely related sequences to remove PCR and sequencing errors. Alignment of CDR3 sequences to IMGT reference sequences was used to assign V, D and J gene segments. For a sequence to be retained, a match of at least six nucleotides was required to both a V gene segment and a J gene segment. A rearrangement was called productive if the CDR3 had no stop codons and remained in frame with V and J, and every other rearrangement was called non-productive. Following IMGT convention, CDR3 was defined as the stretch from the second conserved V-encoded cysteine up to the conserved J-encoded phenylalanine. The earlier analysis of around 640 of the donors excluded sequences that lacked an unambiguous match to a single V gene segment. An earlier analysis of over 450 of the donors classified V segments as functional when productive rearrangements were above 56.7% and as segregating when the standard deviation between donors was above 5%. A statistical classification framework was developed to diagnose cytomegalovirus status using the catalog of TCR beta chain sequences. A later analysis assigned V and J genes by comparing TCR nucleotide sequences with IMGT/GENE-DB human TR gene sequences. A later analysis assigned CDR3 sequences and most-parsimonious VDJ recombination scenarios with the TCRdist pipeline. A later analysis defined each TCR beta chain by its CDR3 amino acid sequence plus V-gene family, and excluded reads lacking a unique V-gene family. In a later analysis, fewer than 650 highly shared, low-generation-probability nucleotide sequences were removed to address suspected cross-contamination and a sequencing artifact. In a later analysis, a clonal expansion index was calculated for each public chain from normalized within-repertoire ranks of inferred template counts. In a later analysis, generation probabilities were computed with a VDJ recombination model fitted to out-of-frame rearrangements, and the resulting probabilities were checked against IGoR. In a later analysis, hypergeometric tests were used to score TCR-TCR, TCR-HLA and TCR-CMV co-occurrence, with a repertoire-size bias correction applied to TCR pairs. In a later analysis, false discovery rates were estimated by permuting HLA or CMV assignments 20 times. In a later analysis, co-occurring TCRs were grouped using DBSCAN, with TCRdist sequence similarity added in when clustering inside HLA-allele-positive subsets. Repertoires with fewer than 30,000 or more than 120,000 public chains, plus five repertoires with anomalous nucleotide sharing, were excluded from co-occurrence clustering. The clones in this table, taken by TCRdb from immuneACCESS, are in-frame only. Not every clone is retained; where verified, under half of the shortfall comes from an unresolved V gene, and the cause of the rest is unknown. The V and J calls and the clone size are those of that table, but D and trimming were determined from the DNA. The sample table records 150,000 to 200,000 clones. The ten largest clones represent 0.7% to 1% of the sample.

CDR1 is given as KGHSH and CDR2 as LQKENI, both from the germline V gene. From the cysteine up to the phenylalanine, the CDR3 has a length of 14 residues. Kept here is only the CDR3 DNA, which spans 42 bases and is read in frame from base 1. The data originate from a study of cytomegalovirus exposure and HLA in healthy donors (dated by TCRdb to the late 2010s). Study-wide context: An earlier analysis of approximately 640 of the donors reported approximately 300 Gb of sequence data and 117 million unique TCR beta sequences from 150 million to 200 million T cells. An early release that covered about 600 HLA-typed donors contained about 300 gigabases of sequencing data and approximately 85 million unique TCR sequences. Among the roughly 400 genotyped donors, approximately 82% belonged to the genetic ancestry cluster associated with self-reported Caucasian donors. The study aimed to test whether signatures of past pathogen exposure could be identified by cataloging public T cell receptors. The T cell repertoires of 700 or so subjects were profiled by immunosequencing and related to cytomegalovirus serostatus. In addition to the first cohort of 666 subjects, a separate validation cohort of 120 different subjects was used. The study combined high-throughput TCR immunosequencing, statistical association of individual TCRs with disease status, and machine learning to predict cytomegalovirus infection status. A later analysis re-analyzed previously published TCR beta repertoires from roughly 600 donors and added high-resolution HLA genotyping to study TCR occurrence patterns. Rather than using new phenotypic data, the later analysis identified candidate immune exposures from TCR beta sequences and from how often those sequences occurred across donors. An earlier analysis of some 500 of the donors applied high-throughput TCR beta sequencing to assess whether each TCR beta V gene segment acted as functional or pseudogenic. Donor age, sex, ethnicity and CMV serostatus were compiled together with the repertoire data. In a later genetic analysis, genome-wide SNP genotypes for about 55% of the 666 donors were used, and that subset was treated as a discovery cohort. Every repertoire in the discovery cohort had been generated on one and the same sequencing platform. HLA typing included class I and class II loci at four-digit resolution. Typing coverage varied by locus: roughly 629-640 donors for A, B, C, DRB1 and DQB1; approximately 500 for DQA1; approximately 610 for DPA1; approximately 470 for DPB1. Because of strong linkage in the cohort, five DR-DQ haplotypes were treated as single units for association and clustering. Among roughly 400 genotyped donors of the cohort, an average of approximately 240,000 unique TCR beta nucleotide sequences was sequenced per donor, of which roughly 18% were non-productive.

The full study reports these points: Across donors, most TCR sequences were observed very rarely, whereas some public TCRs were present in many individuals. Several of the top co-occurrence clusters appeared to be linked to parvovirus B19, influenza, CMV and Epstein-Barr virus, according to a later analysis. Broadly in line with IMGT annotations, most TCR beta V segments showed up in productive rearrangements about 90% or about 30% of the time in an earlier analysis of around 600 of the donors. Because counts were too low, under 20 rarely observed V segments, including chromosome 9 orphons, were left out of the earlier analysis of roughly 600 of the donors. Because HLA typing was unavailable for some donors at each locus, only the typed subset was used in association tests. A further reported finding was that TCR beta sequences accurately predicted the HLA-A and HLA-B alleles for most subjects in the first cohort. Because the 87-base-pair reads could not distinguish some IMGT-functional V segments, including TRBV6-2 and TRBV6-3, those segments were excluded. Cytomegalovirus status was reported to be diagnosed by the classifier with high specificity and sensitivity in both the original and validation cohorts. In a later analysis, more than 15,000 TCR beta sequences were associated with specific HLA alleles at a false discovery rate of 0.05. For the cohort, immune exposure information was limited to CMV serostatus. Assigning TCR associations to individual alleles was difficult when HLA alleles, especially DR and DQ, strongly co-occurred. An association between a missense DCLRE1C variant and V-gene and J-gene trimming of TCR beta chains was found in a later genetic analysis and replicated in an independent cohort. Linkage disequilibrium might explain the correlated functional status among segregating V segments, but an unknown experimental factor could not be ruled out. According to a later analysis, TCR association rates differed among HLA loci, with DRB1 alleles showing the most associated TCRs and HLA-C alleles showing the fewest. The authors suggested that the approach could potentially be extended to other disease states and immunological phenotypes. Compared with equally common non-associated chains, HLA-associated TCR beta chains in a later analysis were more clonally expanded and had lower generation probabilities. The presence/absence analyses assumed that sequencing depth was roughly uniform across donors, and that assumption may not be true. In a later analysis, most CMV-associated TCR beta chains were found to appear HLA-restricted, with HLA associations seemingly driven largely by CMV exposure. This cohort had only TCR beta chains sequenced, and the lack of alpha or paired-chain data limited which features could be detected. Three of the identified cytomegalovirus-associated TCR beta chains were confirmed in vitro to be specific for cytomegalovirus antigens. In a later genetic analysis, fewer N-insertions in productive TCRs were reported among donors in an Asian-associated ancestry cluster than the roughly 710-donor mean. A total of 164 TCR beta chains were listed by the study as associated with cytomegalovirus. The sequencing pipeline was judged likely to have produced a cluster of highly shared sequence variants as a technical artifact.

The cohort was made up of 666 healthy bone marrow donors. At the time of sampling, all cohort members were nominally healthy, though unrecorded immune exposures were likely present. The donor was CMV seropositive and was included in the group of 250 to 300 seropositive cohort members. Each donor provided a peripheral blood sample, and peripheral blood mononuclear cells were used for TCR beta sequencing. The Qiagen DNeasy Blood Extraction Kit was used to extract genomic DNA from the blood cell samples. The sequence was collected from a woman aged 18-35 years in good health and CMV-seropositive. Sequencing was carried out using PBMCs. The rearranged chain carries TRBV18 and TRBJ2-7; TRBD1 is perhaps the D gene, given 5 matching bases. CDR3 reads: CASSRDSPTYKQYF. The DNA is TGTGCCAGCTCACGCGACAGTCCCACCTACAAGCAGTACTTC.